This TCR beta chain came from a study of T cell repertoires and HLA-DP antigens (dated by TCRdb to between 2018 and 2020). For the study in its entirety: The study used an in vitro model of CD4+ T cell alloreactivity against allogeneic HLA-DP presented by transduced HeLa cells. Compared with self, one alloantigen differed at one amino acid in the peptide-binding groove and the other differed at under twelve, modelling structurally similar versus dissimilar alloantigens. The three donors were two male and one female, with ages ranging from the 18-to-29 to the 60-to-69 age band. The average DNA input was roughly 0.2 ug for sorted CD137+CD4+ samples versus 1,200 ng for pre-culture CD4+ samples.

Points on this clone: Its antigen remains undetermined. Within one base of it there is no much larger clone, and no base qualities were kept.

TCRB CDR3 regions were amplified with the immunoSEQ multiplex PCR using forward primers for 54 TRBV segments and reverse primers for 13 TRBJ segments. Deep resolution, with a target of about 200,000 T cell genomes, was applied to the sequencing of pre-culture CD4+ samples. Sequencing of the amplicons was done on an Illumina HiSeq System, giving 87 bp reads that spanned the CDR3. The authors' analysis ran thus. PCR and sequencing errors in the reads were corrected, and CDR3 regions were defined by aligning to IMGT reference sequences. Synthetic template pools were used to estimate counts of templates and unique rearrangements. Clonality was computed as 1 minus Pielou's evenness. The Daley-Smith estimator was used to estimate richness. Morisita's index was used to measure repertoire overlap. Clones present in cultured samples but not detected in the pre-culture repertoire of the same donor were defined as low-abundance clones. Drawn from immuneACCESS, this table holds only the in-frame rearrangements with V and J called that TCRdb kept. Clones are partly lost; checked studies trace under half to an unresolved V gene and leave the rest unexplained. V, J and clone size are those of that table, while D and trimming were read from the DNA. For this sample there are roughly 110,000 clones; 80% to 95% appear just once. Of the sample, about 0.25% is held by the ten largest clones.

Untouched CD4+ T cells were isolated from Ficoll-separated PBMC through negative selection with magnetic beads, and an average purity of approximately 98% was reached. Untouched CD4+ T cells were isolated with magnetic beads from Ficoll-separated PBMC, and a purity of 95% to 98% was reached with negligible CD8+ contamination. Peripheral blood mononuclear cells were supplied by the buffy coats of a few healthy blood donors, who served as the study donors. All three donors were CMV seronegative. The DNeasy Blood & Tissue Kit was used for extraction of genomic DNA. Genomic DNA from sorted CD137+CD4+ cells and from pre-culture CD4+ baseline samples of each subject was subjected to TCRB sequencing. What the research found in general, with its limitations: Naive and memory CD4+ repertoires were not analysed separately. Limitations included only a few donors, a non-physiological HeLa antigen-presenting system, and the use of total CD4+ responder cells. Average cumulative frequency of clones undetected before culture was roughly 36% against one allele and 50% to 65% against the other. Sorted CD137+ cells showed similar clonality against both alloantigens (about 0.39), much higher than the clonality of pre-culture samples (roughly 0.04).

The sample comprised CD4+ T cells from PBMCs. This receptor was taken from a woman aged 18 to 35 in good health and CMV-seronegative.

This receptor has the CDR3 CASSMTLQPQHF. The DNA sequence is as follows: TGTGCCAGTAGTATGACTCTTCAGCCCCAGCATTTT. The chain is assembled from TRBV19 and TRBJ1-5; the D gene assignment is ambiguous. CDR1 and CDR2 are drawn from the germline V gene (reference sequence): LNHDA, SQIVND. From the cysteine through the phenylalanine, the CDR3 covers 12 amino acids. This entry keeps only the CDR3 DNA: 36 bases, framed from base 1. Trimming costs V 3 bases and J 6 bases, and their ends lie 6 bases apart.